Each of the 26 T cell receptor beta chains below was sequenced from the same sample in a study of blood T cell repertoires in COVID-19. The method was immunoSEQ multiplex PCR; TCRdb's version includes in-frame clones alone and lacks a portion of them. Of 150,000 to 200,000 clones in the sample, roughly 93% were seen once. Source material: peripheral blood. Source of these receptors: a man aged 18 to 30 with COVID-19, enrolled during active disease.

This chain's CDR3 is CASSRLQASSGYTF. CDR3 bases: TGTGCCAGTAGTAGGTTGCAAGCGTCCAGTGGCTACACCTTC. This chain joins TRBV19 and TRBJ1-2; D uncertain. The CDR3 extends over 14 amino acids. The germline V gene has CDR1 LNHDA and CDR2 SQIVND (reference sequence). The V end was cut by 4 bases, the J end by 7 bases, with 16 bases between.

The chain links TRBV12-5 to TRBJ1-3; a possible D gene is TRBD1 (5 bases). V lost 3 bases and J lost 8, with 8 bases in between. Germline loops: CDR1 LGHNT, CDR2 FRNRAP. This CDR3 contains 12 residues. For the CDR3, the DNA is TGTGCTAGTGGTTTTGGGGGGGACACCATATATTTT. It encodes CASGFGGDTIYF.

The chain joins TRBV2 to TRBJ1-5; a possible D gene is TRBD1 (6 bases). V shed 7 bases and J shed 4 bases, with 11 bases lying between them. This CDR3 contains 13 residues. Germline-derived CDR1 and CDR2 are SNHLY and FYNNEI. The CDR3 here is CASTGQMNQPQHF. The CDR3 coding sequence is TGTGCCAGCACCGGACAGATGAATCAGCCCCAGCATTTT. The full variable domain, in which reference TRBV2 and TRBJ1-5 provide the parts outside the CDR3, is EPEVTQTPSHQVTQMGQEVILRCVPISNHLYFYWYRQILGQKVEFLVSFYNNEISEKSEIFDDQFSVERPDGSNFTLKIRSTKLEDSAMYFCASTGQMNQPQHFGDGTRLSIL.

The chain employs TRBV29-1 and TRBJ1-2; TRBD1 aligns across 8 bases. The germline V gene has CDR1 SQVTM and CDR2 ANQGSEA. The V segment lost 6 bases and the J segment 2 bases; nucleotides outside the gene matches: 5. The CDR3 has 13 amino acids. The CDR3 spells CSVRQGLNYGYTF. CDR3 nucleotide sequence: TGCAGCGTAAGACAGGGGTTAAACTATGGCTACACCTTC.

The chain has TRBV2 and TRBJ2-7; 8 bases are shared with TRBD2. The CDR3 runs 15 residues. Germline V CDR1 and CDR2: SNHLY, FYNNEI. Trimming cost V 0 bases and J 3 bases; bases outside gene matches: 4. The CDR3, as DNA: TGTGCCAGCAGTGAAGCGATAGCGGGGTACTACGAGCAGTACTTC. Residues: CASSEAIAGYYEQYF.

The chain carries TRBV28 and TRBJ1-5, with D possibly matching TRBD1 (5 bases). This CDR3 spans 14 amino acids. Germline V CDR1 and CDR2: MDHEN, SYDVKM. V lost 6 bases and J lost 2, with 11 bases in between. The CDR3 region is CASRRDSGNQPQHF. Here the CDR3 DNA reads TGTGCCAGCAGGAGAGACAGCGGCAATCAGCCCCAGCATTTT.

The rearrangement uses TRBV9 and TRBJ2-2; D is possibly TRBD2 (6 bases). The V end lost 4 bases, the J end lost 1 base, and 17 bases lay between the germline ends. The CDR3 has 17 amino acids. Germline V gives CDR1 SGDLS, CDR2 YYNGEE. The CDR3 region is CASSPRLGGKNTGELFF. The CDR3 DNA is TGTGCCAGCAGCCCCCGGCTGGGGGGTAAGAACACCGGGGAGCTGTTTTTT.

The chain combines TRBV10-3 with TRBJ2-3; 11 positions agree with TRBD2. The CDR3 consists of 17 residues. Per the germline V gene, CDR1 is ENHRY and CDR2 is SYGVKD. V lost 6 bases and J lost 4; bases outside the gene matches: 12. The CDR3 region is CAIRGTSGPLGADTQYF. The CDR3 bases are TGTGCCATCAGAGGGACTAGCGGCCCCTTGGGGGCAGATACGCAGTATTTT.

The rearrangement joins TRBV18 to TRBJ1-2; 7 nucleotides match TRBD1. The CDR3 is 13 amino acids. V shed 1 base, J shed 8 bases, and the junction held 4 bases outside the gene matches. Germline CDR1 and CDR2: KGHSH and LQKENI. CDR3 coding DNA: TGTGCCAGCTCACCACAGGGGGCGGAGGGCTACACCTTC. This translates into CASSPQGAEGYTF.

The CDR3 is CAISERTGSTGELFF. The CDR3 nucleotides are TGTGCCATCAGTGAACGGACGGGGAGCACCGGGGAGCTGTTTTTT. The chain couples TRBV10-3 to TRBJ2-2; tentatively, D is TRBD2 (5 bases). With 3 bases removed from V and 4 bases from J, the gap between germline ends came to 12 bases. Germline-derived CDR1 and CDR2 are ENHRY and SYGVKD. The CDR3 runs to 15 residues.

The chain is built from TRBV19 and TRBJ1-2, with TRBD1 identical over 9 bases. V lost 7 bases to trimming and J lost 4 bases; unmatched junction nucleotides: 13. Germline CDR1 LNHDA, CDR2 SQIVND (reference sequence). This CDR3 comprises 16 residues. The CDR3 coding sequence is TGTGCCAGTACCGCTACAAGGGACAGGGTCGGCTATGGCTACACCTTC. Protein: CASTATRDRVGYGYTF.

V usage is TRBV9 and J usage is TRBJ2-3, with D maybe TRBD2 (6 bases). The germline CDR1 and CDR2 sequences are SGDLS and YYNGEE. CDR3 length equals 14 residues. Between the trimmed V and J ends, which lost 2 bases and 6 bases, there was a span of 13 bases. The CDR3 DNA follows: TGTGCCAGCAGCGTGGGGACTTCTTCTGATACGCAGTATTTT. Translation: CASSVGTSSDTQYF.

The chain employs TRBV2 and TRBJ2-2, with 9 bases aligning to TRBD1. CDR3 size: 15 residues. The germline V gene has CDR1 SNHLY and CDR2 FYNNEI. The J segment lost 2 bases and the V segment lost 8 bases, leaving 6 bases of the junction unmatched. The CDR3 here is CASDEQGANTGELFF. Here the CDR3 DNA reads TGTGCCAGCGACGAACAGGGGGCAAACACCGGGGAGCTGTTTTTT.

This clone was observed a single time. The chain has TRBV28 and TRBJ2-3, with TRBD1 matching 7 bases. The V and J ends lost 5 bases and 7 bases, in that order; junction bases with no gene match: 12. Germline loops: CDR1 MDHEN, CDR2 SYDVKM. The CDR3 length is 15 residues. The CDR3 is CASSPDRAVLYTQYF. CDR3 DNA sequence: TGTGCCAGCAGTCCCGACAGGGCAGTCCTCTATACGCAGTATTTT. Full variable domain (missing parts from reference TRBV28 and TRBJ2-3): DVKVTQSSRYLVKRTGEKVFLECVQDMDHENMFWYRQDPGLGLRLIYFSYDVKMKEKGDIPEGYSVSREKKERFSLILESASTNQTSMYLCASSPDRAVLYTQYFGPGTRLTVL.

This clone was observed once. This chain links TRBV4-1 with TRBJ2-7; 8 bases match TRBD2. The CDR3 runs 16 residues. The V segment lost 1 base and the J segment 5 bases; nucleotides outside the gene matches: 10. The germline CDR1 and CDR2 sequences are MGHRA and YSYEKL. The CDR3 coding sequence is TGCGCCAGCAGCCAAGCGAGGACGGGGGGGCGGGACGAGCAGTACTTC. Translation: CASSQARTGGRDEQYF.

Only one count was recorded for this clone. J is TRBJ2-6 and V is TRBV5-6, with D possibly being TRBD1 (6 bases). CDR3 size: 15 residues. V dropped 5 bases and J dropped 4 bases, with 13 bases sitting between them. The germline V gene encodes CDR1 SGHDT and CDR2 YYEEEE. The CDR3 region is CASSPPGVGANVLTF. CDR3 DNA: TGTGCCAGCAGTCCCCCAGGGGTCGGGGCCAACGTCCTGACTTTC.

The chain couples TRBV2 to TRBJ2-2; 9 nucleotides line up with TRBD1. Germline CDR1 and CDR2: SNHLY and FYNNEI. V gave up 8 bases and J gave up 7 bases; unmatched junction bases: 14. This CDR3 contains 16 residues. CDR3 DNA sequence: TGTGCCAGCGGAAGCGACAGGGGGAAGGGTGGCGGGGAGCTGTTTTTT. It yields the protein CASGSDRGKGGGELFF.

This clone has just a few counts. The chain recombines TRBV2 with TRBJ2-5; 7 nucleotides match TRBD1. Germline V gene data show CDR1 as SNHLY and CDR2 as FYNNEI. The J segment lost 3 bases and the V segment lost 7 bases, leaving 11 bases of the junction unmatched. The CDR3 length is 15 residues. The CDR3 coding sequence is TGTGCCAGCAATTACGGCGGACAGGAGGAAGAGACCCAGTACTTC. This sequence encodes CASNYGGQEEETQYF. Together with reference TRBV2 and TRBJ2-5, the CDR3 gives the full variable domain: EPEVTQTPSHQVTQMGQEVILRCVPISNHLYFYWYRQILGQKVEFLVSFYNNEISEKSEIFDDQFSVERPDGSNFTLKIRSTKLEDSAMYFCASNYGGQEEETQYFGPGTRLLVL.

The V and J genes are TRBV9 and TRBJ2-7; 10 nucleotides line up with TRBD2. The CDR3 has 15 amino acids. The V segment lost 5 bases and the J segment 3 bases; nucleotides outside the gene matches: 8. Per the germline V gene, CDR1 is SGDLS and CDR2 is YYNGEE. CDR3 sequence reads: CASSTTSGPIYEQYF. The CDR3 nucleotides are TGTGCCAGCAGTACGACTAGCGGGCCTATCTACGAGCAGTACTTC. Full variable domain (remainder filled in from reference TRBV9 and TRBJ2-7): DSGVTQTPKHLITATGQRVTLRCSPRSGDLSVYWYQQSLDQGLQFLIQYYNGEERAKGNILERFSAQQFPDLHSELNLSSLELGDSALYFCASSTTSGPIYEQYFGPGTRLTVT.

The genes are TRBV28 and TRBJ2-7; tentative D call: TRBD1 (6 bases). V lost 7 bases, J lost 0 bases, and 13 bases lay in between. This CDR3 has 14 amino acids. The V gene's germline CDR1 is MDHEN and CDR2 SYDVKM. CDR3 region: CASNRDIRSYEQYF. DNA for the CDR3: TGTGCCAGCAACCGGGACATCCGCTCCTACGAGCAGTACTTC. The whole variable domain, remainder taken from reference TRBV28 and TRBJ2-7, is DVKVTQSSRYLVKRTGEKVFLECVQDMDHENMFWYRQDPGLGLRLIYFSYDVKMKEKGDIPEGYSVSREKKERFSLILESASTNQTSMYLCASNRDIRSYEQYFGPGTRLTVT.

The gene calls are TRBV11-2 and TRBJ1-3, with D tentatively TRBD1 (6 bases). V lost 1 base to trimming and J lost 2 bases, with 12 bases between them. Germline V gene lookup returns CDR1 SGHAT and CDR2 FQNNGV. This CDR3 region has 16 residues. The CDR3 loop is CASSLAPDRPGNTIYF. As DNA, the CDR3 is TGTGCCAGCAGCTTAGCACCCGACAGGCCTGGAAACACCATATATTTT.

This clone was observed a single time. The rearrangement uses TRBV28 and TRBJ2-5, with D hard to call. The CDR3 is 11 residues long. V lost 3 bases, J lost 7 bases, and 6 bases lay in between. Germline V CDR1 and CDR2: MDHEN, SYDVKM. CDR3 sequence: CASSLAWTQYF. The CDR3 bases are TGTGCCAGCAGTTTGGCCTGGACCCAGTACTTC.

This clone has a handful of counts. The chain couples TRBV3-1 (or the pseudogene TRBV3-2) to TRBJ1-1; no reliable D call. Germline V gene sequence: CDR1 LGHDT, CDR2 YNNKEL (reference sequence). The CDR3 runs to 13 residues. With 2 bases removed from V and 5 bases from J, the gap between germline ends came to 9 bases. CDR3 amino acids: CASSQRIRTEAFF. In DNA, the CDR3 is TGTGCCAGCAGCCAAAGAATTCGGACTGAAGCTTTCTTT.

The chain joins TRBV3-1 (or the pseudogene TRBV3-2) to TRBJ2-2; 8 bases are a match to TRBD1. V lost 0 bases, J lost 7 bases, and 7 bases stayed unmatched. The CDR3 length is 16 residues. The V gene's germline CDR1 is LGHDT and CDR2 YNNKEL (reference sequence). Here the CDR3 reads CASSQDRGRRVGELFF. CDR3 DNA sequence: TGTGCCAGCAGCCAAGACAGGGGGCGCCGTGTCGGGGAGCTGTTTTTT.

The gene calls are TRBV6-5 and TRBJ1-2, with 7 bases matching TRBD1. In germline, CDR1 is MNHEY, CDR2 SVGAGI. The trim removed 0 bases at V and 8 bases at J, leaving 9 bases unmatched. The length of the CDR3 is 15 residues. The CDR3 spells CASSYSSDRKKGYTF. CDR3 DNA: TGTGCCAGCAGTTACTCGTCGGACAGGAAGAAGGGCTACACCTTC.

The rearrangement links TRBV30 to TRBJ2-1; 9 bases are shared with TRBD2. There are 15 residues in the CDR3. V was pared by 1 base and J by 9 bases, with 10 bases of the junction left unmatched. Germline CDR1 is GTSNPN and CDR2 is SVGIG (reference sequence). The CDR3 sequence is CAWSASSGMLGEQFF. Here the CDR3 DNA reads TGTGCCTGGAGTGCCTCTAGCGGGATGCTCGGTGAGCAGTTCTTC.